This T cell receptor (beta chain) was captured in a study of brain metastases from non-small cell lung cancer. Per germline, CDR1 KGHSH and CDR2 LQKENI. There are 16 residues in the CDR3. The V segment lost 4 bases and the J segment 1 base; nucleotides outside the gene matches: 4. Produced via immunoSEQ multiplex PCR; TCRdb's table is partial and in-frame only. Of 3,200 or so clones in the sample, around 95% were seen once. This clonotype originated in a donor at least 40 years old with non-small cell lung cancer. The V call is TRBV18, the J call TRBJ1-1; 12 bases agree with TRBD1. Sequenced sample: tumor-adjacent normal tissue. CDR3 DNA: TGTGCCAGCTCACGGGGACAGGGGGCCTGGAACACTGAAGCTTTCTTT. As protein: CASSRGQGAWNTEAFF.